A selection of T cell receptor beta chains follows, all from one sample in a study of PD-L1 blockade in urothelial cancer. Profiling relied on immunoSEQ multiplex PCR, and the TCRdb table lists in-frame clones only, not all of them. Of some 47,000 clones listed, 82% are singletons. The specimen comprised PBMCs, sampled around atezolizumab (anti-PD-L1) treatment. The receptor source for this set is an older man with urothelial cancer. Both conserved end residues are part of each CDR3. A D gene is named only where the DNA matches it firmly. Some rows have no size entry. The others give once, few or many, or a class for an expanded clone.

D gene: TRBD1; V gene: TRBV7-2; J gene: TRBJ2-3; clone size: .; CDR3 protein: CASSLVGGTGSVYTQYF; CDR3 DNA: TGTGCCAGCAGCTTAGTGGGGGGGACAGGGAGTGTATATACGCAGTATTTT
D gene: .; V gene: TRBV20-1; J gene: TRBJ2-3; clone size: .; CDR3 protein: CSAQRGDTQYF; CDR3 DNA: TGCAGTGCTCAGAGGGGGGATACGCAGTATTTT
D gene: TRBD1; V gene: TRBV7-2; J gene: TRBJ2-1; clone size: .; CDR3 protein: CASTQSSQGSYNEQFF; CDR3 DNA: TGTGCCAGCACTCAATCATCACAGGGGTCCTACAATGAGCAGTTCTTC
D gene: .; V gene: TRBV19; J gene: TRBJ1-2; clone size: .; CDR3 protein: CASTPSNSGGYTF; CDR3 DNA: TGTGCCAGTACGCCCAGTAATTCAGGTGGCTACACCTTC
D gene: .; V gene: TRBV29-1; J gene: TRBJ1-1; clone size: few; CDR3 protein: CSVQGQTTEAFF; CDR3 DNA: TGCAGCGTTCAAGGACAGACCACTGAAGCTTTCTTT
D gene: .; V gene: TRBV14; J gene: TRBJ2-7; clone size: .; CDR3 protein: CASSQDGGWDEQYF; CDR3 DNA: TGTGCCAGCAGCCAAGACGGGGGTTGGGACGAGCAGTACTTC
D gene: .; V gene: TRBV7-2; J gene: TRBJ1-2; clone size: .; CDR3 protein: CASSLGTAGSALNYGYTF; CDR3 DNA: TGTGCCAGCAGCTTAGGGACGGCAGGGTCAGCGCTCAACTATGGCTACACCTTC
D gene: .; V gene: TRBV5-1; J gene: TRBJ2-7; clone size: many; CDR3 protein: CASSLEGPAGEQYF; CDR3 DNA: TGCGCCAGCAGCTTGGAAGGACCTGCAGGGGAGCAGTACTTC
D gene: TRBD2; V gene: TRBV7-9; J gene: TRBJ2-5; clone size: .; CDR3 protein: CASSPIQLAGQETQYF; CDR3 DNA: TGTGCCAGCAGCCCAATACAGCTAGCGGGACAAGAGACCCAGTACTTC
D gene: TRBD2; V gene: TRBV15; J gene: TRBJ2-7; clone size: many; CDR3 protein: CATSRDRGSGSYYEQYF; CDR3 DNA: TGTGCCACCAGCAGAGATCGGGGTAGCGGGAGCTACTACGAGCAGTACTTC
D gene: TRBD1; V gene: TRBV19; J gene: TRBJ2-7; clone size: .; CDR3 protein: CASSPAGTGLMEQYF; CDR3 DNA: TGTGCCAGTAGTCCGGCCGGGACAGGGCTCATGGAGCAGTACTTC
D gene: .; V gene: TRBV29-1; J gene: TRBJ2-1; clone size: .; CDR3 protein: CSGRDSYSYNEQFF; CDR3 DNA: TGCAGCGGCCGGGACTCTTACTCCTACAATGAGCAGTTCTTC
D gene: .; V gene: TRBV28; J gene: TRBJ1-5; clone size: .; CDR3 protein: CASSLLNQPQHF; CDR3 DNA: TGTGCCAGCAGCCTACTCAATCAGCCCCAGCATTTT
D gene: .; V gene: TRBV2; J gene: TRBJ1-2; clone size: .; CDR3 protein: CASSPGNYGYTF; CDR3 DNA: TGTGCCAGCAGTCCAGGGAACTATGGCTACACCTTC
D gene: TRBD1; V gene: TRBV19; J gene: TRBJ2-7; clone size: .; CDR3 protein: CASSARQGVEGYEQYF; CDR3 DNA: TGTGCCAGTAGTGCCCGACAGGGCGTCGAGGGGTACGAGCAGTACTTC
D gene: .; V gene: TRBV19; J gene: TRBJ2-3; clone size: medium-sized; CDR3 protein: CASTRGDTEDTQYF; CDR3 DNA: TGTGCCAGTACACGGGGAGACACAGAAGATACGCAGTATTTT
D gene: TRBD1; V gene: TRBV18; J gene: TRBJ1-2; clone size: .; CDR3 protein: CASSPPTGESYGYTF; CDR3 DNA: TGTGCCAGCTCACCACCGACAGGGGAATCCTATGGCTACACCTTC
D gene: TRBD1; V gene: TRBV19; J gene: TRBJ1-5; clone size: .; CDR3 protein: CASRGDRGASNQPQHF; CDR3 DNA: TGTGCCAGTAGAGGAGACAGGGGAGCTAGCAATCAGCCCCAGCATTTT
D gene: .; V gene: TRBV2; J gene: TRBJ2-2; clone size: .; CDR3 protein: CASRPSSGTGELFF; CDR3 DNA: TGTGCCAGCAGGCCCAGTTCGGGCACCGGGGAGCTGTTTTTT
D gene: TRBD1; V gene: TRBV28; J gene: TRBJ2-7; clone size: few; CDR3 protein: CASSLAQGPYEQYF; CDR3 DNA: TGTGCCAGCAGTTTGGCACAGGGGCCCTACGAGCAGTACTTC
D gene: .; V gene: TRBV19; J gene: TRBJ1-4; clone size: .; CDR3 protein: CASSIGRVNEKLFF; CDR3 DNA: TGTGCCAGTAGTATTGGCAGGGTTAATGAAAAACTGTTTTTT
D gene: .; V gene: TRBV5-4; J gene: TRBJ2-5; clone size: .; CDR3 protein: CASSSGVYQETQYF; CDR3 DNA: TGTGCCAGCAGTTCGGGAGTGTACCAAGAGACCCAGTACTTC
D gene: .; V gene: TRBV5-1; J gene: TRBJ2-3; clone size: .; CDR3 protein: CASSLQLAKSDTQYF; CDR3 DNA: TGCGCCAGCAGCTTGCAGCTAGCGAAGTCAGATACGCAGTATTTT
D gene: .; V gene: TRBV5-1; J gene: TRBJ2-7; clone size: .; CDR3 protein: CASSFGDNYEQYF; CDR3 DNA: TGCGCCAGCAGCTTCGGGGACAACTACGAGCAGTACTTC
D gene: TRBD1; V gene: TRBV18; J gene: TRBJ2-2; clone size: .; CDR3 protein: CASSPRQGGNTGELFF; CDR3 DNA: TGTGCCAGCTCACCAAGACAGGGCGGAAACACCGGGGAGCTGTTTTTT
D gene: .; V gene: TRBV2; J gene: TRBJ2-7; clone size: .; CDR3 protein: CASNPSAGRYEQYF; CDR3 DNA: TGTGCCAGCAATCCTAGCGCTGGGCGCTACGAGCAGTACTTC
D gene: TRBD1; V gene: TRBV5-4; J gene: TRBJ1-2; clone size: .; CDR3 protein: CASSRQDRGPYGYTF; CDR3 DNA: TGTGCCAGCAGCCGTCAGGACAGGGGGCCGTATGGCTACACCTTC
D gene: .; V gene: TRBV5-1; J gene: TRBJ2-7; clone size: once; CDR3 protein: CASSSDRAGRNEQYF; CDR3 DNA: TGCGCCAGCAGCTCAGATCGGGCAGGGCGGAACGAGCAGTACTTC
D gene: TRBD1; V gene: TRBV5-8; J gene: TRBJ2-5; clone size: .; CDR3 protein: CASSPGDSQGETQYF; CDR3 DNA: TGTGCCAGCAGCCCCGGGGACAGCCAAGGCGAGACCCAGTACTTC
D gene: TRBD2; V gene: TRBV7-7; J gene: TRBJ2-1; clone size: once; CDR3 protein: CASSPGSGGSWDEQFF; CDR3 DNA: TGTGCCAGCAGCCCGGGTTCGGGGGGTTCATGGGATGAGCAGTTCTTC
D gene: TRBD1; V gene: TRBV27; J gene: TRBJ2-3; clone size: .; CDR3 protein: CASSTGADTQYF; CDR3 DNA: TGTGCCAGCAGCACAGGGGCAGATACGCAGTATTTT
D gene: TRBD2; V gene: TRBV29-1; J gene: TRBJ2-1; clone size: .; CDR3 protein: CSVDGLAGRNEQFF; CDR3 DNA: TGCAGCGTGGATGGACTAGCGGGGCGTAATGAGCAGTTCTTC
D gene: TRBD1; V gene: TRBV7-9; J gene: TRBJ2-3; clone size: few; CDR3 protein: CASSLDRGTDTQYF; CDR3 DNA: TGTGCCAGCAGCTTAGACAGGGGAACAGATACGCAGTATTTT
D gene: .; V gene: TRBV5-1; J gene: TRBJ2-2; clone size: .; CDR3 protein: CASSSTGSAGELFF; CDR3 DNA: TGCGCCAGCAGCTCGACCGGGAGCGCCGGGGAGCTGTTTTTT
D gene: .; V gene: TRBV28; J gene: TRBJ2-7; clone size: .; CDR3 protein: CASSPLAGRNFYEQYF; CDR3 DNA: TGTGCCAGCAGTCCCTTAGCCGGCCGTAACTTCTACGAGCAGTACTTC
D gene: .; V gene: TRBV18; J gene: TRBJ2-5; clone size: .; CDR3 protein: CASSPLIQGSQETQYF; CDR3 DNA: TGTGCCAGCTCACCACTGATCCAGGGCTCTCAAGAGACCCAGTACTTC
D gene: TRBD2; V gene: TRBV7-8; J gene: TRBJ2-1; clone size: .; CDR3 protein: CASSFRAGEPVSGSNEQFF; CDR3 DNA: TGTGCCAGCAGCTTCCGAGCGGGGGAGCCCGTTTCTGGAAGCAATGAGCAGTTCTTC
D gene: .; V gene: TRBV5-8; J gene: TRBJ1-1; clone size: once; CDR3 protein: CASSFGPVNTEAFF; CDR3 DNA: TGTGCCAGCAGCTTTGGCCCAGTGAACACTGAAGCTTTCTTT
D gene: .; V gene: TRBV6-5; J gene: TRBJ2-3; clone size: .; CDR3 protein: CASSGGTRLADTQYF; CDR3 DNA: TGTGCCAGCAGTGGCGGGACGCGCCTGGCAGATACGCAGTATTTT
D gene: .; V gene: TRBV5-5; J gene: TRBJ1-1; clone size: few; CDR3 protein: CASSTIPNTEAFF; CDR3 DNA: TGTGCCAGCAGTACAATCCCCAACACTGAAGCTTTCTTT
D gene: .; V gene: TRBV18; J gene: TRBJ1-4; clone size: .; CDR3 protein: CASSPSGELEKLFF; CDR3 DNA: TGTGCCAGCTCACCTTCAGGGGAGCTGGAAAAACTGTTTTTT
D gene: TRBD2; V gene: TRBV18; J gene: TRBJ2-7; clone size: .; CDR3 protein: CASSKREVSYEQYF; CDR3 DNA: TGTGCCAGCTCAAAGCGGGAGGTCTCCTACGAGCAGTACTTC
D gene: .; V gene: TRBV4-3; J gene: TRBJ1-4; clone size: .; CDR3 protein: CASSQDVGGMFEKLFF; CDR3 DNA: TGCGCCAGCAGCCAAGATGTTGGGGGGATGTTCGAAAAACTGTTTTTT
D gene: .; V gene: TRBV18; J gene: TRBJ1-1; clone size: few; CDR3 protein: CASSPNRRGTEAFF; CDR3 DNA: TGTGCCAGCTCACCAAACAGAAGGGGCACTGAAGCTTTCTTT
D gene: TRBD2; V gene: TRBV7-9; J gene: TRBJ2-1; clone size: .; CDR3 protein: CASSLVAGLSSYNEQFF; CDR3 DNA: TGTGCCAGCAGCTTAGTAGCGGGCCTAAGCTCCTACAATGAGCAGTTCTTC
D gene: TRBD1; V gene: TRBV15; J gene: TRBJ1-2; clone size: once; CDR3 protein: CATSRDEAGTAANYGYTF; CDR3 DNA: TGTGCCACCAGCAGAGATGAAGCCGGGACAGCAGCTAACTATGGCTACACCTTC
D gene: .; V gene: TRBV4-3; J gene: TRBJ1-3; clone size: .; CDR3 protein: CASSQDPGLSGNTIYF; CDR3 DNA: TGCGCCAGCAGCCAAGATCCAGGCCTCTCTGGAAACACCATATATTTT
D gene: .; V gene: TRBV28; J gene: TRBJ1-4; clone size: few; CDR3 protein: CASSLGGATNEKLFF; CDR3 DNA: TGTGCCAGCAGTTTAGGCGGTGCAACTAATGAAAAACTGTTTTTT
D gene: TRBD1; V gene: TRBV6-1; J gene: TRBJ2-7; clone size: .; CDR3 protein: CASRTRQGAYEQYF; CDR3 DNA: TGTGCCAGCAGGACTAGACAGGGGGCTTACGAGCAGTACTTC
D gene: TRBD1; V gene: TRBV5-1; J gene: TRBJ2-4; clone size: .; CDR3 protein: CASSWGQGSIAKNIQYF; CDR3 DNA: TGCGCCAGCAGCTGGGGACAGGGCTCCATAGCCAAAAACATTCAGTACTTC
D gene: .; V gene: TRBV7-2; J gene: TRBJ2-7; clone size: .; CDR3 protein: CASRVGGRYEQYF; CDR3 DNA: TGTGCCAGCAGAGTGGGGGGGCGATACGAGCAGTACTTC
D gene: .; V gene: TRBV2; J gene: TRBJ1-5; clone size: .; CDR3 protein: CASSEQGRPGPQHF; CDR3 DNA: TGTGCCAGCAGTGAACAGGGGAGACCTGGCCCCCAGCATTTT
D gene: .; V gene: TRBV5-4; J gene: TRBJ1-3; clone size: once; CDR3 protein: CASSASGGSGNTIYF; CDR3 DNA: TGTGCCAGCAGCGCGTCGGGGGGTTCTGGAAACACCATATATTTT
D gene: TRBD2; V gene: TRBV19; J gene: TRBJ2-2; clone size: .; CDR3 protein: CASSRLARSGELFF; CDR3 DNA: TGTGCCAGTAGTCGACTAGCAAGGTCCGGGGAGCTGTTTTTT
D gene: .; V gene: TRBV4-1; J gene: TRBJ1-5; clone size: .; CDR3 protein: CASSQDGTGQPQHF; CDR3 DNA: TGCGCCAGCAGCCAAGACGGGACTGGCCAGCCCCAGCATTTT
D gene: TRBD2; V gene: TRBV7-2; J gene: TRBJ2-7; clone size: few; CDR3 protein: CASSLPLSGSSYEQYF; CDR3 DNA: TGTGCCAGCAGCCTACCCCTAAGCGGGAGCTCCTACGAGCAGTACTTC
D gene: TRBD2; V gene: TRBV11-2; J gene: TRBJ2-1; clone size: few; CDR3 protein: CASSLGLAGRYNEQFF; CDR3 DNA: TGTGCCAGCAGTTTAGGGCTAGCGGGCCGATACAATGAGCAGTTCTTC